This TCR beta chain was retrieved from a study of blood T cell repertoires in COVID-19. Source study methods: Nucleated cell counts were estimated from reference gene primer amplification. Sequencing was performed with immunoSEQ multiplex PCR; in TCRdb, only in-frame clones are kept and a portion is missing. V, J and clone size are those of that table, while D and trimming were read from the DNA. The repertoire consists of under 300,000 clones, with approximately 92% occurring once and the leading ten covering 4% to 5%. CDR1 and CDR2 from the germline V gene are SEHNR and FQNEAQ (reference sequence). The CDR3 contains 17 residues. Trimming cost V 3 bases and J 0 bases, with 14 bases left between them.

The specimen was peripheral blood. The chain links TRBV7-9 to TRBJ2-2; maybe TRBD2 (6 bases). This sequence was found in a woman between 40 and 50 years old who had recovered from COVID-19. The CDR3 sequence: CASSFPDGGTNTGELFF. The DNA of the CDR3 is TGTGCCAGCAGCTTCCCCGATGGAGGGACGAACACCGGGGAGCTGTTTTTT.